The sequence of this T cell receptor beta chain was determined in a study of response to subunit inactivated influenza vaccine. General study findings and limits: The authors offered the suggestion that each seasonal influenza vaccination recruits few new T cells.

TCRdb re-called the RT-PCR reads through MiXCR, storing one row per CDR3 protein. The table lists about 500,000 distinct CDR3 sequences, roughly 7.9% of them singletons. This clonotype was seen more than once but under ten times. No antigen is known for it. Germline loops: CDR1 DFQATT, CDR2 SNEGSKA (reference sequence). This CDR3 contains 15 residues. V lost 4 bases, J lost 4 bases, and 17 bases lay in between. The sequencing here drew on PBMCs from blood, taken roughly 24 months after vaccination. The chain combines TRBV20-1 with TRBJ1-5; D is possibly TRBD1 (5 bases). The receptor was isolated from a man in his fifties or sixties who received an inactivated influenza vaccine. The CDR3 region has the DNA TGCAGTGCTATACGCCGACAGAACGTAAATCAGCCCCAGCATTTT. Amino acid sequence: CSAIRRQNVNQPQHF.